The rows below give T cell receptor beta chains drawn from one sample of a study of T cell responses to AZD1222 COVID-19 vaccine. Method: immunoSEQ multiplex PCR; TCRdb's copy keeps in-frame clones and lacks some. The sample yields tens of thousands of clones, about 92% seen once. The source material was peripheral blood, sampled 28 days after the second AZD1222 dose. The source of these receptors is an adult who received the AZD1222 COVID-19 vaccine. Both conserved end residues are part of each CDR3. Fields, in order: J gene, D gene, clone size, V gene, CDR3 protein, CDR3 DNA. A D gene is named only where the DNA matches it firmly. Clone sizes are given selectively: once, few, many, or a class where the clone is expanded.

TRBJ2-7,TRBD1,NA,TRBV19,CASTPRDRTYEQYF,TGTGCCAGTACCCCCCGGGACAGAACCTACGAGCAGTACTTC
TRBJ2-7,NA,NA,TRBV2,CASSVRGIYEQYF,TGTGCCAGCAGTGTTCGGGGGATCTACGAGCAGTACTTC
TRBJ2-1,NA,NA,TRBV28,CASSSSTPAQHNEQFF,TGTGCCAGCAGTTCCTCGACCCCGGCCCAGCACAATGAGCAGTTCTTC
TRBJ2-1,TRBD1,NA,TRBV7-6,CASSLVRTGPNEQFF,TGTGCCAGCAGCTTAGTAAGGACAGGGCCTAATGAGCAGTTCTTC
TRBJ2-2,TRBD2,NA,TRBV10-2,CASSDRTGTSGGPTTGELFF,TGCGCCAGCAGTGACCGAACCGGGACTAGCGGGGGACCAACGACCGGGGAGCTGTTTTTT
TRBJ2-2,NA,NA,TRBV5-1,CASSLDSTHTGELFF,TGCGCCAGCAGCTTGGACAGTACGCACACCGGGGAGCTGTTTTTT
TRBJ1-6,TRBD1,NA,TRBV12-3/TRBV12-4,CASNRQGSPLHF,TGTGCCAGCAATCGACAGGGTTCACCCCTCCACTTT
TRBJ1-6,TRBD1,NA,TRBV30,CAGKGQGNSPLHF,TGTGCCGGCAAAGGACAGGGTAATTCACCCCTCCACTTT
TRBJ1-4,NA,NA,TRBV4-2,CASSQDPGDDEKLFF,TGTGCCAGCAGCCAAGACCCGGGAGATGATGAAAAACTGTTTTTT
TRBJ2-7,NA,few,TRBV6-5,CASRPGFRYEQYF,TGTGCCAGCAGGCCCGGGTTCCGCTACGAGCAGTACTTC
TRBJ1-6,NA,once,TRBV30,CAWMGFGSSYNSPLHF,TGTGCCTGGATGGGCTTCGGGAGCTCCTATAATTCACCCCTCCACTTT
TRBJ1-1,NA,NA,TRBV14,CASSQDLLRSAPQAFF,TGTGCCAGCAGCCAAGATTTACTCAGGAGCGCACCCCAAGCTTTCTTT
TRBJ2-5,TRBD2,NA,TRBV12-3/TRBV12-4,CASSASGGETQYF,TGTGCCAGCAGTGCCTCGGGGGGGGAGACCCAGTACTTC
TRBJ1-1,NA,few,TRBV6-5,CASRYREGLSTEAFF,TGTGCCAGCAGGTACAGGGAAGGGTTGAGTACTGAAGCTTTCTTT
TRBJ2-3,NA,once,TRBV5-6,CASSLDSTDTQYF,TGTGCCAGCAGCTTGGACAGCACAGATACGCAGTATTTT
TRBJ1-1,NA,NA,TRBV7-7,CASSADQNTEAFF,TGTGCCAGCAGCGCGGACCAGAACACTGAAGCTTTCTTT
TRBJ1-2,TRBD1,NA,TRBV7-2,CASSLGGGLGYTF,TGTGCCAGCAGCTTGGGAGGGGGCTTAGGCTACACCTTC
TRBJ1-2,TRBD1,once,TRBV5-5,CASSLGGQGANYGYTF,TGTGCCAGCAGCTTGGGTGGACAGGGGGCTAACTATGGCTACACCTTC
TRBJ1-6,NA,NA,TRBV5-4,CASRRKQGSYNSPLHF,TGTGCCAGCAGGAGGAAACAGGGATCCTATAATTCACCCCTCCACTTT
TRBJ2-2,NA,NA,TRBV6-5,CASSTDGSNTGELFF,TGTGCCAGCAGTACGGACGGCAGCAACACCGGGGAGCTGTTTTTT
TRBJ1-1,NA,NA,TRBV29-1,CSVDIAGLGTEAFF,TGCAGCGTTGATATCGCGGGGCTTGGAACTGAAGCTTTCTTT
TRBJ1-4,NA,NA,TRBV6-5,CASSSLFGEKLFF,TGTGCCAGCAGTTCCCTTTTCGGGGAAAAACTGTTTTTT
TRBJ1-2,NA,NA,TRBV14,CASSQDYYGYTF,TGTGCCAGCAGCCAAGATTACTATGGCTACACCTTC
TRBJ1-2,NA,NA,TRBV30,CAWKSRGEKGGYTF,TGTGCCTGGAAGTCCCGGGGGGAGAAGGGTGGCTACACCTTC
TRBJ1-5,NA,NA,TRBV12-5,CASAMEAGQPQHF,TGTGCTAGTGCCATGGAAGCCGGTCAGCCCCAGCATTTT
TRBJ2-1,TRBD2,NA,TRBV9,CASSLAVAGIGEQFF,TGTGCCAGCAGCTTAGCAGTAGCGGGGATTGGTGAGCAGTTCTTC
TRBJ2-1,TRBD1,NA,TRBV5-1,CASSLEGTGGRNEQFF,TGCGCCAGCAGCTTGGAGGGGACAGGGGGCCGGAATGAGCAGTTCTTC
TRBJ2-1,NA,NA,TRBV5-1,CASSSRREQFF,TGCGCCAGCAGCTCGCGGAGGGAGCAGTTCTTC
TRBJ1-2,TRBD1,NA,TRBV12-5,CASGSPTGRGSYTF,TGTGCTAGTGGTTCCCCGACAGGGAGAGGGTCCTACACCTTC
TRBJ2-7,TRBD2,NA,TRBV2,CASSAGTILYEQYF,TGTGCCAGCAGTGCTGGGACTATCCTGTACGAGCAGTACTTC
TRBJ1-2,NA,NA,TRBV5-4,CASSTEGNPSYGYTF,TGTGCCAGCAGCACAGAGGGGAATCCGAGCTATGGCTACACCTTC
TRBJ1-2,TRBD1,once,TRBV14,CASSQASGGQDYTF,TGTGCCAGCAGCCAAGCATCAGGGGGTCAGGACTACACCTTC
TRBJ1-1,TRBD1,NA,TRBV4-1,CASSQGDREGTEAFF,TGCGCCAGCAGCCAGGGGGACAGGGAGGGGACTGAAGCTTTCTTT
TRBJ1-5,NA,NA,TRBV5-6,CASSPSVAGNQPQHF,TGTGCCAGCAGCCCCTCGGTAGCGGGCAATCAGCCCCAGCATTTT
TRBJ1-2,TRBD1,NA,TRBV5-1,CASSSNGGQSYGYTF,TGCGCCAGCAGCTCTAACGGGGGACAGAGCTATGGCTACACCTTC
TRBJ1-3,NA,NA,TRBV9,CASSTQISGNTIYF,TGTGCCAGCAGCACCCAAATCTCTGGAAACACCATATATTTT
TRBJ2-2,TRBD1,NA,TRBV6-4,CASSDSGTGVNTGELFF,TGTGCCAGCAGTGACTCCGGGACAGGGGTTAACACCGGGGAGCTGTTTTTT
TRBJ2-1,NA,NA,TRBV6-1,CASSEAGRYNEQFF,TGTGCCAGCAGTGAGGCAGGGCGGTACAATGAGCAGTTCTTC
TRBJ1-2,NA,NA,TRBV5-6,CASSLAQGLSNGYTF,TGTGCCAGCAGCTTGGCCCAGGGCTTATCGAATGGCTACACCTTC
TRBJ1-4,TRBD1,NA,TRBV5-6,CASSTKLQGANEKLFF,TGTGCCAGCAGCACCAAGCTGCAGGGGGCTAATGAAAAACTGTTTTTT
TRBJ2-2,NA,NA,TRBV6-6,CASSYLQNTYTGELFF,TGTGCCAGCAGTTACTTACAGAATACGTACACCGGGGAGCTGTTTTTT
TRBJ1-4,TRBD1,NA,TRBV3-1/TRBV3-2,CASSPTGVTNEKLFF,TGTGCCAGCAGTCCTACAGGGGTAACTAATGAAAAACTGTTTTTT
TRBJ1-5,TRBD1,NA,TRBV7-9,CASSFEGAPGQPQHF,TGTGCCAGCAGCTTTGAGGGGGCGCCGGGTCAGCCCCAGCATTTT
TRBJ2-7,TRBD2,NA,TRBV6-2/TRBV6-3,CASSSGLAGISYEQYF,TGTGCCAGCAGCTCGGGACTAGCGGGGATTTCCTACGAGCAGTACTTC
TRBJ1-5,NA,NA,TRBV10-2,CASTQGAHNQPQHF,TGCGCCAGCACACAAGGGGCCCATAATCAGCCCCAGCATTTT
TRBJ1-2,NA,NA,TRBV6-2/TRBV6-3,CASSSEPFYGYTF,TGTGCCAGCAGTTCCGAGCCTTTCTATGGCTACACCTTC
TRBJ2-7,NA,NA,TRBV10-3,CAIGTADSYEQYF,TGTGCCATCGGGACGGCCGACTCCTACGAGCAGTACTTC
TRBJ2-5,TRBD2,NA,TRBV5-6,CASSLAVGTTQETQYF,TGTGCCAGCAGCTTGGCGGTTGGGACTACACAAGAGACCCAGTACTTC
TRBJ2-5,NA,NA,TRBV29-1,CSVEQPGRETQYF,TGCAGCGTTGAGCAACCGGGGCGGGAGACCCAGTACTTC
TRBJ1-3,NA,NA,TRBV6-5,CASRTAFSGNTIYF,TGTGCCAGTCGGACGGCCTTCTCTGGAAACACCATATATTTT
TRBJ1-2,NA,NA,TRBV3-1/TRBV3-2,CASSQVKGSGYTF,TGTGCCAGCAGCCAAGTGAAGGGATCTGGCTACACCTTC
TRBJ1-1,NA,once,TRBV5-4,CASSLEQGSTEAFF,TGTGCCAGCAGCTTGGAACAGGGAAGCACTGAAGCTTTCTTT
TRBJ2-3,NA,NA,TRBV24-1,CATSAGLFTDTQYF,TGTGCCACCAGTGCCGGGCTTTTCACAGATACGCAGTATTTT
TRBJ2-2,NA,NA,TRBV5-4,CASSAGTMNTGELFF,TGTGCCAGCAGTGCCGGGACGATGAACACCGGGGAGCTGTTTTTT
TRBJ1-5,NA,NA,TRBV7-2,CASSLNGQPQHF,TGTGCCAGCAGCTTAAACGGTCAGCCCCAGCATTTT